One and the same sample provided the 25 T cell receptor beta chains below, sequenced in a study of chemoradiotherapy in HPV16-positive cancers. The method was immunoSEQ multiplex PCR; TCRdb's version includes in-frame clones alone and lacks a portion of them. The sample lists about 12,000 clones; around 72% were seen once. The material was obtained from a patient who underwent chemoradiotherapy. These receptors were taken from a human donor with HPV-associated anogenital cancer.

V usage is TRBV5-1 and J usage is TRBJ2-1; 8 bases match TRBD2. CDR1 is SGHRS and CDR2 is YFSETQ in the germline V gene. This CDR3 comprises 14 residues. The V segment lost 2 bases and the J segment 7 bases; nucleotides outside the gene matches: 5. For the CDR3, the DNA is TGCGCCAGCAGCTTTGACCCTAGCGGGAATGAGCAGTTCTTC. It is translated as CASSFDPSGNEQFF.

The rearrangement links TRBV18 to TRBJ1-1; D may be TRBD1 (6 bases). This CDR3 region has 14 residues. Germline CDR1 and CDR2: KGHSH and LQKENI. The V end was cut by 2 bases, the J end by 5 bases, with 12 bases between. CDR3 sequence reads: CASSPKRGGTEAFF. The CDR3 DNA reads as TGTGCCAGCTCACCAAAGCGAGGGGGTACTGAAGCTTTCTTT.

The chain uses TRBV5-6 and TRBJ2-7; 8 bases agree with TRBD2. V gave up 4 bases and J gave up 5 bases; unmatched junction bases: 11. Germline assignment: CDR1 SGHDT and CDR2 YYEEEE. This CDR3 has 15 amino acids. The CDR3 protein is CASSIPGLGSDEQYF. The CDR3 DNA is TGTGCCAGCAGCATCCCGGGACTAGGGAGCGACGAGCAGTACTTC.

The CDR3 DNA follows: TGTGCCAGCAGGTTCCTCTCAAACAGGGGGCGAAATAATGAGCAGTTCTTC. Translation: CASRFLSNRGRNNEQFF. The chain combines TRBV27 with TRBJ2-1; 9 bases map to TRBD1. Germline V gene data show CDR1 as MNHEY and CDR2 as SMNVEV (reference sequence). V lost 6 bases, J lost 7 bases, and 16 bases stayed unmatched. This CDR3 region has 17 residues.

V and J are TRBV9 and TRBJ1-6; D gene unclear. The CDR3 is made up of 13 amino acids. Per the germline V gene, CDR1 is SGDLS and CDR2 is YYNGEE. Trimming shortened V by 1 base and J by 7 bases, and 6 bases separated the two germline ends. The CDR3 nucleotides read TGTGCCAGCAGCGTATCAGTGAATTCACCCCTCCACTTT. This codes for CASSVSVNSPLHF.

The CDR3 sequence: CASSLLWQNEQFF. CDR3 DNA: TGTGCCAGCAGCCTATTGTGGCAGAATGAGCAGTTCTTC. This chain connects TRBV7-2 to TRBJ2-1, with D hard to call. The CDR3 is 13 residues long. V dropped 5 bases and J dropped 7 bases, with 12 bases sitting between them. CDR1 is SGHTA, CDR2 FQGNSA, per germline.

This clone was observed a handful of times. V is TRBV7-8 and J is TRBJ2-7; no definite D call. The CDR3 consists of 15 residues. Per the germline V gene, CDR1 is SGHVS and CDR2 is FQNEAQ. Trimming pared 0 bases from V and 2 bases from J, leaving 11 bases between. As DNA, the CDR3 is TGTGCCAGCAGCTTAGCGCGTTCGCGAACCTACGAGCAGTACTTC. Translated, it gives CASSLARSRTYEQYF.

The DNA of the CDR3 is TGTGCCTCAGGACGTAGGGGCTACAATGAGCAGTTCTTC. Amino acids: CASGRRGYNEQFF. V gene TRBV7-2 combines with J gene TRBJ2-1, with D possibly matching TRBD1 (5 bases). This CDR3 is 13 amino acids long. CDR1 is SGHTA, CDR2 FQGNSA, per germline. The V and J ends lost 11 bases and 3 bases respectively, with 14 bases between them.

This clone was seen once. The V call is TRBV7-6, the J call TRBJ2-1, with TRBD1 matching over 9 bases. The CDR3 has 14 residues. The germline gives CDR1 SGHVS, CDR2 FNYEAQ. The trim removed 4 bases at V and 7 bases at J, leaving 5 bases unmatched. CDR3 sequence: CASSYLTGGNEQFF. For the CDR3, the DNA is TGTGCCAGCAGCTACCTGACAGGGGGGAATGAGCAGTTCTTC.

CDR3 DNA sequence: TGCGCCAGCAAGTCCGCAGGGAGGTACGAGCAGTACTTC. Protein sequence: CASKSAGRYEQYF. V and J are TRBV5-1 and TRBJ2-7; maybe TRBD2 (6 bases). The CDR3 contains 13 residues. The ends were cut back, 6 bases at V and 4 bases at J, with 14 bases in the middle. Germline-derived CDR1 and CDR2 are SGHRS and YFSETQ.

This clone was counted once. This chain uses TRBV5-4 with TRBJ2-3; D unresolved. CDR3 length: 14 residues. Germline lookup yields CDR1 SGHNT and CDR2 YYREEE (reference sequence). Trimming pared 3 bases from V and 5 bases from J, leaving 13 bases between. This chain's CDR3 is CASSSGPTGDTQYF. The CDR3 nucleotides are TGTGCCAGCAGCTCGGGTCCGACGGGAGATACGCAGTATTTT.

This chain joins TRBV4-2 and TRBJ2-3; 9 nucleotides match TRBD2. Germline CDR1 is LGHNA and CDR2 is YNFKEQ. After removal of 0 bases from V and 1 base from J, the junction contained 2 bases not matched to a gene. This CDR3 contains 16 residues. The CDR3 loop reads CASSQEAGGGTDTQYF. In nucleotides, the CDR3 is TGTGCCAGCAGCCAAGAAGCGGGAGGAGGCACAGATACGCAGTATTTT.

This clone was counted a few times. The gene calls are TRBV6-4 and TRBJ1-1; no reliable D call. The V gene lost 3 bases and the J gene lost 1 base, with 6 bases spanning the gap. CDR3 length equals 13 residues. Per germline, CDR1 MRHNA and CDR2 SNTAGT. CDR3 loop: CASSEGENTEAFF. The CDR3 DNA reads TGTGCCAGCAGTGAAGGAGAGAACACTGAAGCTTTCTTT.

The table lists this clone with a few counts. The DNA of the CDR3 is TGTGCCAGTAGTATTGGATTAGCGGGAAGGAGCGAGCAGTACTTC. This encodes CASSIGLAGRSEQYF. J is TRBJ2-7 and V is TRBV19; 8 bases map to TRBD2. The CDR3 contains 15 residues. Germline assignment: CDR1 LNHDA and CDR2 SQIVND (reference sequence). V was pared by 3 bases and J by 6 bases, with 10 bases of the junction left unmatched.

This rearrangement joins TRBV4-3 to TRBJ1-2, with 9 bases lining up with TRBD1. Germline assignment: CDR1 LGHNA and CDR2 YSLEER. This CDR3 is 15 amino acids long. Trimming at V came to 4 bases and at J to 6 bases, leaving 9 bases not matched to a gene. The CDR3 loop is CASSRETGGIHGYTF. DNA for the CDR3: TGCGCCAGCAGCCGAGAGACAGGGGGTATACATGGCTACACCTTC.

The V and J genes are TRBV10-3 and TRBJ2-5; perhaps TRBD1 as D (6 bases). CDR3 length: 12 residues. The V gene's germline CDR1 is ENHRY and CDR2 SYGVKD. Between the trimmed V and J ends, which lost 6 bases and 4 bases, there was a span of 9 bases. The CDR3: CAISPTGETQYF. DNA for the CDR3: TGTGCCATCAGCCCGACAGGAGAGACCCAGTACTTC.

V gene TRBV29-1 combines with J gene TRBJ2-5; the match to TRBD1 covers 8 bases. The germline V gene has CDR1 SQVTM and CDR2 ANQGSEA. The V gene end was trimmed by 7 bases and the J gene end by 1 base; junction bases not matched to a gene: 2. This CDR3 has 12 residues. Written as DNA, the CDR3 is TGCAGCGCGGGGACAGGCCAAGAGACCCAGTACTTC. Protein sequence: CSAGTGQETQYF.

This sequence joins TRBV11-3 and TRBJ2-7, with D possibly TRBD1 on 6 matching bases. Trimming took 0 bases from V and 6 from J, leaving 15 bases between them. The CDR3 runs to 15 residues. CDR1 and CDR2 from the germline V gene are SGHNT and YENEEA. CDR3 DNA sequence: TGTGCCAGCAGCTTAGAACCCCCAACAGGGATCGAGCAGTACTTC. Translated: CASSLEPPTGIEQYF.

The V call is TRBV28, the J call TRBJ2-1; 8 nucleotides agree with TRBD1. Germline V gives CDR1 MDHEN, CDR2 SYDVKM. Losses at the gene ends were 5 bases for V and 9 bases for J; bases not matched to a gene: 6. The CDR3 contains 13 residues. The CDR3 nucleotides are TGTGCCAGCAGTCCATCAGGGGGCGGTGAGCAGTTCTTC. As protein: CASSPSGGGEQFF.

The CDR3 loop reads CASSPGTSGQETQYF. CDR3 nucleotide sequence: TGTGCCAGCAGCCCCGGGACTAGCGGGCAAGAGACCCAGTACTTC. The chain carries TRBV7-9 and TRBJ2-5; 12 bases fit TRBD2. Trimming cost V 5 bases and J 2 bases; bases outside gene matches: 3. Germline CDR1 is SEHNR and CDR2 is FQNEAQ (reference sequence). This CDR3 is 15 amino acids long. Using reference TRBV7-9 and TRBJ2-5 for the parts outside the CDR3, the full variable domain is DTGVSQNPRHKITKRGQNVTFRCDPISEHNRLYWYRQTLGQGPEFLTYFQNEAQLEKSRLLSDRFSAERPKGSFSTLEIQRTEQGDSAMYLCASSPGTSGQETQYFGPGTRLLVL.

The rearrangement links TRBV11-2 to TRBJ1-2; D might be TRBD1 (5 bases). The V and J ends lost 4 bases and 2 bases respectively, with 14 bases between them. The CDR3 loop spans 15 amino acids. Germline assignment: CDR1 SGHAT and CDR2 FQNNGV. The CDR3 here is CASSSRDAPNYGYTF. Written as DNA, the CDR3 is TGTGCCAGCAGCTCACGGGACGCCCCGAACTATGGCTACACCTTC.

The chain carries TRBV4-3 and TRBJ2-3; TRBD2 agrees at 10 bases. CDR1 and CDR2 (germline): LGHNA, YSLEER. The CDR3 has 17 residues. V shed 0 bases, J shed 2 bases, and the junction held 5 bases outside the gene matches. DNA for the CDR3: TGCGCCAGCAGCCAAGAAAGGACTAGCGGCTACACAGATACGCAGTATTTT. Encoded protein: CASSQERTSGYTDTQYF.

CDR3 in DNA: TGTGCCAGCAGTCCCAATCGGGGACTAGCGGACTCCTACGAGCAGTACTTC. The encoded protein is CASSPNRGLADSYEQYF. The gene calls are TRBV28 and TRBJ2-7; 11 bases align to TRBD2. Germline V CDR1 and CDR2: MDHEN, SYDVKM. The ends lost 5 bases at V and 0 bases at J; junction bases unmatched: 9. The CDR3 extends over 17 amino acids.

This clone showed up just once. The chain uses TRBV10-1 and TRBJ2-3, with no clear D. The CDR3 runs to 14 residues. V was trimmed by 4 bases and J by 0 bases, leaving 8 bases between them. Germline CDR1 and CDR2: WNHNN and SYGVQD (reference sequence). CDR3 protein: CASSGPTSTDTQYF. Written as DNA, the CDR3 is TGCGCCAGCAGTGGTCCAACTAGCACAGATACGCAGTATTTT.

The chain carries TRBV20-1 and TRBJ2-1; no firm D call. The CDR3 loop spans 11 amino acids. Germline lookup yields CDR1 DFQATT and CDR2 SNEGSKA (reference sequence). The germline V and J ends were trimmed by 7 bases and 8 bases, with 12 bases remaining between them. The CDR3 sequence is CSVTLTDEQFF. CDR3 DNA: TGCAGTGTAACACTTACAGATGAGCAGTTCTTC.